This note documents a single T cell receptor beta chain sequence. These data belong to a study of T cell changes during pregnancy in multiple sclerosis. The data were produced by immunoSEQ multiplex PCR, yet TCRdb's version contains in-frame clones alone and is incomplete. The sample lists tens of thousands of clones; 93% were seen once. Per germline, CDR1 MNHNY and CDR2 SVGAGI (reference sequence). The CDR3 covers 15 residues. The V gene lost 2 bases and the J gene lost 5 bases, with 15 bases spanning the gap. Material: CD8+ T cells from peripheral blood mononuclear cells, obtained after pregnancy. This TCR came from a female donor with multiple sclerosis, enrolled in a pregnancy study. The rearrangement joins TRBV6-6 to TRBJ2-5; D is possibly TRBD2 (6 bases). CDR3 coding DNA: TGTGCCAGCAGTTACGTTCGGGGAGGCGGGGAGACCCAGTACTTC. Translating it yields CASSYVRGGGETQYF.